These 5 T cell receptor beta chains originate from one sample sequenced in a study of blood T cell repertoires in COVID-19. Repertoires were generated with immunoSEQ multiplex PCR, while TCRdb's copy carries only in-frame clones and drops some. The sample has under 200,000 clones; just under 85% are singletons. Sequencing input: peripheral blood. All receptors derive from a woman of 80 years or more with COVID-19, enrolled during active disease.

The chain couples TRBV7-2 to TRBJ1-5; D is unclear. The CDR3 has 14 amino acids. Germline V gene sequence: CDR1 SGHTA, CDR2 FQGNSA. The ends were cut back, 8 bases at V and 7 bases at J, with 18 bases in the middle. The CDR3 loop is CASCLDRGIQPQHF. CDR3 DNA sequence: TGTGCCAGCTGCCTTGACCGGGGTATACAGCCCCAGCATTTT.

This clone was recorded once. The chain couples TRBV10-3 to TRBJ2-2; 9 bases line up with TRBD2. The CDR3 extends over 16 amino acids. V was clipped by 4 bases and J by 0 bases; unmatched bases: 3. The germline CDR1 and CDR2 sequences are ENHRY and SYGVKD. In DNA form, the CDR3 reads TGTGCCATCAGTGGACTAGCGGATGCGAACACCGGGGAGCTGTTTTTT. Translation gives CAISGLADANTGELFF.

The chain couples TRBV30 to TRBJ2-5, with 8 bases aligning to TRBD2. V was clipped by 8 bases and J by 7 bases; unmatched bases: 6. CDR1 GTSNPN and CDR2 SVGIG come from the germline V gene (reference sequence). The CDR3 has 11 amino acids. The chain's CDR3 is CAASGSGTQYF. The CDR3 DNA sequence: TGTGCCGCAAGCGGGAGTGGGACCCAGTACTTC.

This sequence joins TRBV10-3 and TRBJ2-2; TRBD1 aligns across 12 bases. The V gene's germline CDR1 is ENHRY and CDR2 SYGVKD. V shed 11 bases, J shed 6 bases, and the junction held 13 bases outside the gene matches. The CDR3 has 16 amino acids. The CDR3: CASSVGQGAPSGELFF. The CDR3 nucleotides read TGTGCCTCCTCGGTGGGACAGGGGGCGCCTTCCGGGGAGCTGTTTTTT.

This rearrangement joins TRBV11-2 to TRBJ1-2; D remains ambiguous. From germline, CDR1 is SGHAT and CDR2 FQNNGV. The CDR3 is made up of 15 amino acids. Trimming cost V 4 bases and J 3 bases, with 15 bases left between them. The CDR3 loop reads CASSSRRPSDYGYTF. DNA for the CDR3: TGTGCCAGCAGCTCGAGACGCCCTAGCGACTATGGCTACACCTTC.